The present T cell receptor beta chain was sequenced within a study of blood T cell repertoires in COVID-19. Per the original methods: Estimation of nucleated cell counts was performed using reference gene primer amplification. Libraries were prepared by immunoSEQ multiplex PCR; TCRdb keeps only in-frame clonotypes and omits some of them. V and J calls plus clone size are reproduced from that table; the DNA served to infer D and trimming. The sample carries fewer than 700,000 clones, about 88% recorded once. The CDR3 spans 14 residues. The germline V gene encodes CDR1 LNHDA and CDR2 SQIVND (reference sequence). V was pared by 3 bases and J by 4 bases, with 1 base of the junction left unmatched. Remarks on this clone: Other nucleotide sequences in the sample specify the same CDR3.

During active infection, Seattle patients enrolled and were then monitored through disease. The specimen was peripheral blood. The chain employs TRBV19 and TRBJ1-5, with 9 bases fitting TRBD1. The clonotype was recovered from a woman between 45 and 65 years old with COVID-19, enrolled during active disease. CDR3 amino acids: CASSMTGGNQPQHF. DNA for the CDR3: TGTGCCAGTAGTATGACAGGGGGTAATCAGCCCCAGCATTTT.